Reported below is one T cell receptor (beta chain). Antigen: not known. This specimen belongs to a study of cytomegalovirus exposure and HLA in healthy donors. General observations from the study: Earlier analysis found most TCR beta V segments productive about 87% or about 30% of the time. The authors enumerated 150 to 200 TCR beta chains as linked to cytomegalovirus. Exclusion as indistinguishable affected some V segments, including TRBV6-2 and TRBV6-3.

60 Vbeta and 13 Jbeta primers were used in PCR. Sequencing was performed with immunoSEQ multiplex PCR; in TCRdb, only in-frame clones are kept and a portion is missing. The top ten hold more than 3.5% of the sample, which has about 89,000 clones, around 77% seen once. The length of the CDR3 is 14 residues. Trimming took off 6 bases at V and 4 bases at J, with 15 bases between the two ends. Germline CDR1 is MNHNY and CDR2 is SVGAGI (reference sequence). This receptor was obtained from a man aged 30-40 years in good health and CMV-seronegative. The chain couples TRBV6-6 to TRBJ1-1; maybe TRBD1 (6 bases). Sample: PBMCs. The CDR3 region has the DNA TGTGCCAGCAGCCCTACCCAGGGGACCACTGAAGCTTTCTTT. The encoded protein is CASSPTQGTTEAFF.